Listed below are T cell receptor beta chains from one sample, sequenced in a study of blood T cell repertoires in COVID-19. Some clones are missing from TCRdb's copy, which holds only in-frame ones; the method was immunoSEQ multiplex PCR. The sample records roughly 57,000 clones, approximately 87% being singletons. The sequencing input was peripheral blood. The receptors come from a woman aged 55-69 years with COVID-19, enrolled during active disease. Both conserved end residues are part of each CDR3. Fields, in order: J gene, clone size, V gene, D gene, CDR3 DNA, CDR3 protein. D genes are given only for firm matches. Part of the rows lack a size; the others show once, few, many or a class for expanded clones.

>TRBJ2-1|.|TRBV28|TRBD2
TGTGCCAGCAGTTCGTCCGGGCGGGAGTCCCTAATAGGGTACAATGAGCAGTTCTTC
CASSSSGRESLIGYNEQFF
>TRBJ2-5|.|TRBV19|.
TGTGCCACCGGTAGAGAGACCCAGTACTTC
CATGRETQYF
>TRBJ2-1|few|TRBV1|.
TGCACCAGCAGCCCCTGTAATGCGGGAGGGGCTCTCAATGAGCAGTTCTTC
CTSSPCNAGGALNEQFF
>TRBJ1-6|few|TRBV25-1|TRBD1
TGTGCCAGCAGTGAACTGACAGGGGGCTTTTCACCCCTCCACTTT
CASSELTGGFSPLHF
>TRBJ1-2|.|TRBV2|.
TGTGCCAGCAGTGAAAGGGGGACAAGGAACTATGGCTACACCTTC
CASSERGTRNYGYTF
>TRBJ1-1|.|TRBV2|TRBD1
TGTGCCAGCAGACTCCGGGACAGGGGCACCACTGAAGCTTTCTTT
CASRLRDRGTTEAFF
>TRBJ2-5|.|TRBV5-1|TRBD2
TGCGCCAGCAGCCCCGGACTAGCTGAGACCCAGTACTTC
CASSPGLAETQYF
>TRBJ1-4|.|TRBV25-1|.
TGTGCCAGCAGTGGATGGGAGGCTAATGAAAAACTGTTTTTT
CASSGWEANEKLFF
>TRBJ1-5|once|TRBV19|.
TGTGCCAGTAGTATCACAGGGATCCATAGCAATCAGCCCCAGCATTTT
CASSITGIHSNQPQHF
>TRBJ1-1|.|TRBV2|.
TGTGCCAGCAGTGAAGCGCTTGTGGGGGGAATCATTAGGACTGAAGCTTTCTTT
CASSEALVGGIIRTEAFF
>TRBJ1-5|.|TRBV19|TRBD1
TGTGCCAGTAGTCTCGGACAGGATAGCAATCAGCCCCAGCATTTT
CASSLGQDSNQPQHF
>TRBJ2-3|once|TRBV24-1|TRBD2
TGTGCCACCAGTGATCCTAGCGGGAGGGTTGGTACAGATACGCAGTATTTT
CATSDPSGRVGTDTQYF
>TRBJ2-7|.|TRBV18|.
TGTGCCAGCTCACGGGCCAGGGCCTACGAGCAGTACTTC
CASSRARAYEQYF
>TRBJ1-2|.|TRBV7-9|.
TGTGCCAGCAGCTTCCCGGGTAACTATGGCTACACCTTC
CASSFPGNYGYTF
>TRBJ1-1|.|TRBV28|.
TGTGCCAGCAGCCGCCTGGGTCTCCGGAGTTTCAGGAACACTGAAGCTTTCTTT
CASSRLGLRSFRNTEAFF
>TRBJ2-7|.|TRBV7-9|.
TGTGCCAGCAGTCGGGAGAAAAGCTCCTACGAGCAGTACTTC
CASSREKSSYEQYF
>TRBJ1-2|few|TRBV6-1|.
TGTGCCAGCAGTGGTCCTTGGGCCCGAGGGAACTATGGCTACACCTTC
CASSGPWARGNYGYTF
>TRBJ1-4|.|TRBV6-5|.
TGTGCCAGCATGGGGGGACCTAATGAAAAACTGTTTTTT
CASMGGPNEKLFF
>TRBJ2-3|.|TRBV11-1|.
TGTGCCAGCAGCCCCCCTTACACAGATACGCAGTATTTT
CASSPPYTDTQYF
>TRBJ2-1|once|TRBV5-1|TRBD1
TGCGCCAGCAGCTTTCGGGGACAGGGGGGCAATGAGCAGTTCTTC
CASSFRGQGGNEQFF
>TRBJ2-7|.|TRBV29-1|.
TGCAGCGTCAGGGGGAGGCAGGGAGCCTACGAGCAGTACTTC
CSVRGRQGAYEQYF